This is a list of T cell receptor beta chains from one sample in a study of graft-versus-host responses after intestinal transplantation. Sequenced by immunoSEQ multiplex PCR; TCRdb stores in-frame clones only, minus some. The data contain 13,000 to 15,000 clones, about two thirds of them singletons. The sample here was ileum tissue, taken around 720 days after intestinal transplantation. Source of these receptors: a human patient who received an intestinal transplant, so some T cells may come from the graft donor. Each CDR3 is given with its conserved first and last residue. A D gene is named only where the DNA matches it firmly. Only part of the rows carry a size: once, few, many, or a class if the clone is expanded.

v_call	j_call	d_call	clone_size	cdr3_aa	cdr3_nt
TRBV15	TRBJ2-3	TRBD1	-	CATSRVTGATQYF	TGTGCCACCAGCAGGGTGACAGGGGCTACGCAGTATTTT
TRBV19	TRBJ2-1	-	-	CASSIEGLAYNEQFF	TGTGCCAGTAGTATTGAAGGGCTAGCCTACAATGAGCAGTTCTTC
TRBV2	TRBJ2-4	TRBD1	-	CASSAGTGSDIQYF	TGTGCCAGCAGCGCCGGGACAGGGTCAGACATTCAGTACTTC
TRBV6-5	TRBJ1-1	-	-	CAISFRGEETEAFF	TGTGCCATCAGTTTCAGGGGAGAGGAGACTGAAGCTTTCTTT
TRBV6-1	TRBJ2-1	-	-	CASSELSGSYNEQFF	TGTGCCAGCAGTGAATTAAGCGGCTCCTACAATGAGCAGTTCTTC
TRBV27	TRBJ2-3	-	once	CASKRNSASTDTQYF	TGTGCCAGCAAGCGGAACTCAGCTAGCACAGATACGCAGTATTTT
TRBV9	TRBJ2-4	-	-	CASSAEGSRVAKNIQYF	TGTGCCAGCAGCGCCGAGGGTAGTCGGGTAGCCAAAAACATTCAGTACTTC
TRBV5-5	TRBJ2-3	-	-	CASSQGLPGQVADTQYF	TGCGCCAGCAGCCAAGGCTTACCGGGACAAGTGGCAGATACGCAGTATTTT
TRBV28	TRBJ1-3	TRBD1	few	CASRRNTGVGGNTIYF	TGTGCCAGCAGGAGGAACACAGGGGTGGGCGGAAACACCATATATTTT
TRBV29-1	TRBJ2-7	TRBD1	-	CSVVRTGQSYEQYF	TGCAGCGTTGTCCGGACAGGGCAATCCTACGAGCAGTACTTC
TRBV6-1	TRBJ2-5	-	few	CASSEAPRLKETQYF	TGTGCCAGCAGTGAAGCCCCGCGACTAAAAGAGACCCAGTACTTC
TRBV4-2	TRBJ2-1	-	-	CASSLGGYNEQFF	TGTGCCAGCAGCTTAGGTGGGTACAATGAGCAGTTCTTC
TRBV5-1	TRBJ2-1	-	-	CASTPGSSYNEQFF	TGCGCCAGCACCCCGGGGAGCTCCTACAATGAGCAGTTCTTC
TRBV19	TRBJ2-7	-	-	CASSIGNRLLDEQYF	TGTGCCAGTAGTATCGGGAACCGACTCCTGGACGAGCAGTACTTC
TRBV5-4	TRBJ1-4	-	-	CASSLDGRNEKLFF	TGTGCCAGCAGCCTGGACGGGCGTAATGAAAAACTGTTTTTT
TRBV27	TRBJ1-2	-	-	CASSLGAKHQNYGYTF	TGTGCCAGCAGTTTAGGGGCTAAACATCAAAACTATGGCTACACCTTC
TRBV2	TRBJ2-1	TRBD2	once	CASSGQRGVEQFF	TGTGCCAGCAGTGGGCAGCGGGGGGTCGAGCAGTTCTTC
TRBV5-4	TRBJ2-5	-	-	CASSLWLTEETQYF	TGTGCCAGCAGCTTGTGGTTGACCGAAGAGACCCAGTACTTC
TRBV11-2	TRBJ2-5	-	few	CASSHGTLGQETQYF	TGTGCCAGCAGCCACGGGACTCTGGGGCAAGAGACCCAGTACTTC
TRBV5-1	TRBJ1-6	-	-	CASSYSPLHF	TGCGCCAGCAGCTATTCACCCCTCCACTTT
TRBV29-1	TRBJ2-7	-	few	CSVQGSSYEQYF	TGCAGCGTTCAGGGCAGCTCCTACGAGCAGTACTTC
TRBV5-1	TRBJ2-7	TRBD1	-	CASSASGTVPYEQYF	TGCGCCAGCAGCGCCTCCGGGACAGTCCCCTACGAGCAGTACTTC
TRBV29-1	TRBJ1-2	-	-	CSVEDNYGYTF	TGCAGCGTTGAAGATAACTATGGCTACACCTTC
TRBV7-2	TRBJ1-5	TRBD1	-	CASSLEQGFNQPQHF	TGTGCCAGCAGCTTAGAACAGGGGTTCAATCAGCCCCAGCATTTT
TRBV19	TRBJ1-4	TRBD1	-	CASSAGDREEKLFF	TGTGCCAGTAGTGCCGGGGACAGGGAAGAAAAACTGTTTTTT
TRBV9	TRBJ2-1	TRBD2	-	CASSALAGVYNEQFF	TGTGCCAGCAGCGCTCTAGCGGGAGTTTACAATGAGCAGTTCTTC
TRBV9	TRBJ1-2	TRBD1	-	CASSVGGQSIPPNYGYTF	TGTGCCAGCAGCGTAGGGGGACAGTCGATCCCCCCAAACTATGGCTACACCTTC
TRBV19	TRBJ1-2	TRBD1	-	CASRPYGRGTGDSNYGYTF	TGTGCCAGTAGACCCTACGGTAGGGGGACAGGGGATTCTAACTATGGCTACACCTTC